This is a list of T cell receptor beta chains from one sample in a study of cytomegalovirus exposure and HLA in healthy donors. The table came from immunoSEQ multiplex PCR; TCRdb's copy has only in-frame clones and leaves some out. The sample includes about 200,000 clones, around 83% of them seen just once. The sequencing input was PBMCs. These TCRs come from a girl between 5 and 17 years old in good health and CMV-seronegative. Each CDR3 is given with its conserved first and last residue. Each record gives: D gene, J gene, clone size, V gene, CDR3 protein, CDR3 DNA. A D gene is named only where the DNA matches it firmly. For some rows the clone size is stated as once, few or many, or as a class when expanded; others skip it.

TRBD1 | TRBJ2-3 | - | TRBV5-8 | CASSRQGTDTQYF | TGTGCCAGCAGCCGACAGGGTACAGATACGCAGTATTTT
TRBD1 | TRBJ2-3 | - | TRBV7-3 | CASSLGEGATQYF | TGTGCCAGCAGTCTGGGAGAGGGGGCTACGCAGTATTTT
- | TRBJ2-7 | few | TRBV7-9 | CASSLSRGEQYF | TGTGCCAGCAGCCTGTCCAGGGGCGAGCAGTACTTC
- | TRBJ1-4 | - | TRBV30 | CAWSVRGGNEKLFF | TGTGCCTGGAGTGTGAGGGGAGGTAATGAAAAACTGTTTTTT
- | TRBJ2-3 | - | TRBV6-6 | CASAGSTDPQYF | TGTGCCAGCGCGGGGTCGACAGATCCGCAGTATTTT
- | TRBJ1-4 | - | TRBV28 | CASSLSGGASEKLFF | TGTGCCAGCAGTTTAAGCGGAGGGGCGAGTGAAAAACTGTTTTTT
- | TRBJ2-3 | - | TRBV9 | CASSVVPQDTQYF | TGTGCCAGCAGCGTAGTTCCCCAAGATACGCAGTATTTT
- | TRBJ1-1 | - | TRBV5-6 | CASSFRENTEAFF | TGTGCCAGCAGCTTTCGGGAGAACACTGAAGCTTTCTTT
- | TRBJ2-2 | - | TRBV6-4 | CASSDGLEGSGELFF | TGTGCCAGCAGTGACGGGCTGGAGGGCAGCGGGGAGCTGTTTTTT
- | TRBJ2-7 | - | TRBV11-2 | CASSLAASYGATYEQYF | TGTGCCAGCAGCTTAGCGGCGAGCTATGGGGCTACCTACGAGCAGTACTTC
- | TRBJ2-5 | - | TRBV18 | CASSPRRTAGTETQYF | TGTGCCAGCTCACCTCGAAGGACAGCAGGGACAGAGACCCAGTACTTC
- | TRBJ2-5 | - | TRBV11-2 | CASSAYQETQYF | TGTGCCAGCAGCGCGTACCAAGAGACCCAGTACTTC
TRBD2 | TRBJ2-7 | - | TRBV5-4 | CASSSRTSGRAEQYF | TGTGCCAGCAGCTCCCGGACTAGCGGGAGGGCCGAGCAGTACTTC
- | TRBJ1-3 | - | TRBV28 | CASSSKRGSGNTIYF | TGTGCCAGCAGTTCCAAAAGAGGCTCTGGAAACACCATATATTTT
- | TRBJ2-1 | - | TRBV1 | CTSSRGTPAGEQFF | TGCACCAGCAGCCGCGGGACTCCGGCGGGAGAGCAGTTCTTC
TRBD2 | TRBJ2-3 | - | TRBV5-4 | CASSSPSGRATDTQYF | TGTGCCAGCAGCTCTCCTAGCGGGAGGGCCACAGATACGCAGTATTTT
- | TRBJ2-5 | few | TRBV4-1 | CASGGVQETQYF | TGCGCCAGCGGCGGGGTTCAAGAGACCCAGTACTTC
- | TRBJ2-1 | - | TRBV30 | CAWRLAGSGNEQFF | TGTGCCTGGAGACTGGCGGGATCGGGCAATGAGCAGTTCTTC
- | TRBJ2-1 | - | TRBV10-1 | CASSGGRPRNEQFF | TGCGCCAGCAGTGGAGGCCGGCCAAGGAATGAGCAGTTCTTC
TRBD2 | TRBJ2-7 | - | TRBV18 | CASSPGLAREQYF | TGTGCCAGCTCACCGGGACTAGCCCGGGAGCAGTACTTC
- | TRBJ1-1 | - | TRBV11-2 | CASSLWNTEAFF | TGTGCCAGCAGCCTCTGGAACACTGAAGCTTTCTTT
- | TRBJ1-2 | - | TRBV29-1 | CSVDRGHNGYTF | TGCAGCGTTGATCGGGGACATAATGGCTACACCTTC
- | TRBJ2-5 | - | TRBV7-9 | CASSYLLKETQYF | TGTGCCAGCAGCTACCTATTAAAAGAGACCCAGTACTTC
TRBD2 | TRBJ2-3 | - | TRBV5-4 | CASSSSGRPPTDTQYF | TGTGCCAGCAGCTCTAGCGGGAGGCCCCCCACAGATACGCAGTATTTT
- | TRBJ1-1 | - | TRBV9 | CASSVAPGNTEAFF | TGTGCCAGCAGCGTAGCTCCGGGGAACACTGAAGCTTTCTTT
- | TRBJ1-1 | - | TRBV7-9 | CSSSPQSNTEAFF | TGTTCCAGCAGCCCACAGTCGAACACTGAAGCTTTCTTT
- | TRBJ2-3 | - | TRBV5-4 | CASSLSGISTDTQYF | TGTGCCAGCAGCTTGAGCGGAATAAGCACAGATACGCAGTATTTT
TRBD1 | TRBJ2-7 | - | TRBV9 | CASSVGTGIGYEQYF | TGTGCCAGCAGCGTAGGGACAGGGATAGGTTACGAGCAGTACTTC
- | TRBJ1-1 | - | TRBV7-9 | CASSRREGNTEAFF | TGTGCCAGCAGCCGCAGGGAAGGGAACACTGAAGCTTTCTTT
- | TRBJ2-7 | - | TRBV6-1 | CASSEGEYEQYF | TGTGCCAGCAGTGAAGGGGAGTACGAGCAGTACTTC
- | TRBJ2-3 | - | TRBV30 | CAWSGAGAPDTQYF | TGTGCCTGGAGTGGAGCGGGCGCCCCAGATACGCAGTATTTT
TRBD1 | TRBJ2-1 | - | TRBV18 | CASFRTGGHRSEQFF | TGTGCCAGCTTCCGCACAGGGGGACATCGTTCTGAGCAGTTCTTC
TRBD1 | TRBJ1-3 | - | TRBV7-9 | CASSSGGLISGNTIYF | TGTGCCAGCAGCTCAGGGGGCTTAATCTCTGGAAACACCATATATTTT
- | TRBJ2-5 | - | TRBV5-6 | CASSLEPGETQYF | TGTGCCAGCAGCTTGGAACCGGGAGAGACCCAGTACTTC
TRBD2 | TRBJ2-7 | - | TRBV5-1 | CASSLELADYEQYF | TGCGCCAGCAGCTTGGAGCTAGCGGATTACGAGCAGTACTTC
TRBD1 | TRBJ2-4 | - | TRBV7-9 | CASSTTPGTGESKNIQYF | TGTGCCAGCAGTACAACCCCCGGGACAGGGGAATCCAAAAACATTCAGTACTTC
- | TRBJ2-7 | - | TRBV7-2 | CASSQISYEQYF | TGTGCCAGCAGCCAAATCTCCTACGAGCAGTACTTC
TRBD1 | TRBJ2-7 | - | TRBV15 | CATSRSGTGHPYEQYF | TGTGCCACCAGCAGGTCCGGGACAGGGCATCCCTACGAGCAGTACTTC
- | TRBJ1-2 | - | TRBV28 | CASSKPIYGYTF | TGTGCCAGTAGCAAACCCATCTATGGCTACACCTTC
TRBD1 | TRBJ1-2 | few | TRBV6-5 | CASSYSRGGLSRYTF | TGTGCCAGCAGTTACTCGAGAGGGGGCCTATCGCGCTACACCTTC
TRBD1 | TRBJ1-6 | - | TRBV19 | CATRTGDSPLHF | TGTGCCACCCGGACAGGGGACTCACCCCTCCACTTT